This T cell receptor beta chain stems from a study of cytomegalovirus exposure and HLA in healthy donors. Study context: Counted in an early data release were 65 million to 100 million unique TCRs from HLA-typed donors.

V was pared by 4 bases and J by 3 bases, with 4 bases of the junction left unmatched. The germline CDR1 and CDR2 sequences are SGHRS and YFSETQ. The CDR3 length is 14 residues. The PCR had 60 Vbeta and 13 Jbeta primers. Assay used: immunoSEQ multiplex PCR; TCRdb lists only in-frame clones, some missing. The sample table includes fewer than 150,000 clones. The sequencing input was PBMCs. The chain couples TRBV5-1 to TRBJ2-7; TRBD1 agrees at 10 bases. This clonotype was sampled from a man aged 35 to 55 in good health and CMV-seronegative. CDR3: CASSGGQGVYEQYF. CDR3 DNA sequence: TGCGCCAGCAGCGGTGGACAGGGGGTCTACGAGCAGTACTTC. The full variable domain, with the rest looked up from reference TRBV5-1 and TRBJ2-7, is KAGVTQTPRYLIKTRGQQVTLSCSPISGHRSVSWYQQTPGQGLQFLFEYFSETQRNKGNFPGRFSGRQFSNSRSEMNVSTLELGDSALYLCASSGGQGVYEQYFGPGTRLTVT.